The source of this T cell receptor beta chain is a study of CD8+ T cells in alopecia areata. As for the study in general: Scoring treated patients' severity relied on the percentage of scalp area affected.

The germline V gene has CDR1 DFQATT and CDR2 SNEGSKA (reference sequence). The CDR3 extends over 10 amino acids. Trimming cost V 3 bases and J 8 bases, with 7 bases left between them. Treatment reported: oral pan-JAK inhibitor, 5-10 mg twice daily. Extracted RNA was reverse transcribed, and the resulting cDNA served as sequencing template. Produced via immunoSEQ multiplex PCR; TCRdb's table is partial and in-frame only. The sample contains 150,000 to 200,000 clones, roughly 65% of which appear only once. The chain carries TRBV20-1 and TRBJ1-2, with D hard to call. This sequence originates from a human donor with alopecia areata. This specimen was CD4+ T cells sorted from blood, taken at week 4, from a patient treated with tofacitinib. As DNA, the CDR3 is TGCAGTGCTAGGGGCGTCGGCTACACCTTC. It encodes CSARGVGYTF.